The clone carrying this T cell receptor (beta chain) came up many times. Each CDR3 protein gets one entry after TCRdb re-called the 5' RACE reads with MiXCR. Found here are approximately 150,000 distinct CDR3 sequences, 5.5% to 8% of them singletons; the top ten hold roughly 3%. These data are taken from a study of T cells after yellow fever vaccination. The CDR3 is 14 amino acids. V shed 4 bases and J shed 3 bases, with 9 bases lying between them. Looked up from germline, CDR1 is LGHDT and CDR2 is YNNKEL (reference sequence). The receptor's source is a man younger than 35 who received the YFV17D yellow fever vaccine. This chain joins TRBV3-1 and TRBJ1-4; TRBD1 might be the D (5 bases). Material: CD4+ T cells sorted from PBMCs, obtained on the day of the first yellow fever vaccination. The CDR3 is CASSPGMANEKLFF. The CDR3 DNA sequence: TGTGCCAGCAGCCCAGGGATGGCTAATGAAAAACTGTTTTTT.